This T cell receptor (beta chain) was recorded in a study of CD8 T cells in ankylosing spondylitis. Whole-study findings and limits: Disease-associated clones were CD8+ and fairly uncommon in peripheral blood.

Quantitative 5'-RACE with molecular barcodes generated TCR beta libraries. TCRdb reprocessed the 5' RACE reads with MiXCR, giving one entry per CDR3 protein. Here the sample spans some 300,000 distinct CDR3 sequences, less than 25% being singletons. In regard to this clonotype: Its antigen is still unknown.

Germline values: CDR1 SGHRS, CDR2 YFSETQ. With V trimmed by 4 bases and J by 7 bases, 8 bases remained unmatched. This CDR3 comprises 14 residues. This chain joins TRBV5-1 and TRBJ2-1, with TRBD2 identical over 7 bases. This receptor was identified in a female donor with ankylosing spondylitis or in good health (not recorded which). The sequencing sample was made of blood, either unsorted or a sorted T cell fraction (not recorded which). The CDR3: CASSGGLVSNEQFF. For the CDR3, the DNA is TGCGCCAGCAGCGGCGGACTAGTTTCGAATGAGCAGTTCTTC. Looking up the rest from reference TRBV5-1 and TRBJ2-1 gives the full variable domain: KAGVTQTPRYLIKTRGQQVTLSCSPISGHRSVSWYQQTPGQGLQFLFEYFSETQRNKGNFPGRFSGRQFSNSRSEMNVSTLELGDSALYLCASSGGLVSNEQFFGPGTRLTVL.